This is a list of T cell receptor beta chains from one sample in a study of neurological immune-mediated disorders. Each CDR3 protein is one row after TCRdb ran MiXCR on the 5' RACE reads. Of some 15,000 distinct CDR3 sequences listed, roughly 13% are singletons. Sequences were obtained from CD8+ T cells from blood. The receptor set was obtained from a female donor with HTLV-1-associated myelopathy (HAM/TSP). Each CDR3 is given with its conserved first and last residue. A D gene is named only where the DNA matches it firmly. Clone sizes are given selectively: once, few, many, or a class where the clone is expanded.

v_gene	j_gene	d_gene	abundance	CDR3aa	CDR3nt
TRBV5-1	TRBJ1-1	-	many	CASSLGANTEAFF	TGCGCCAGCAGCTTGGGGGCGAACACTGAAGCTTTCTTT
TRBV4-3	TRBJ1-6	-	many	CASSRREAAGSYNSPLHF	TGCGCCAGCAGCCGAAGGGAAGCTGCTGGATCCTATAATTCACCCCTCCACTTT
TRBV4-1	TRBJ2-1	-	many	CASSQEALFEGEYNEQFF	TGCGCCAGCAGCCAAGAAGCCTTGTTTGAGGGAGAATACAATGAGCAGTTCTTC
TRBV4-1	TRBJ1-1	-	many	CASSPGAGRTEAFF	TGCGCCAGCAGTCCAGGGGCAGGGCGCACTGAAGCTTTCTTT
TRBV25-1	TRBJ1-1	-	-	CASSVGWNTEAFF	TGTGCCAGCAGTGTGGGGTGGAACACTGAAGCTTTCTTT
TRBV3-1	TRBJ2-5	TRBD1	many	CASSQEGQEQETQYF	TGTGCCAGCAGCCAGGAGGGACAGGAGCAAGAGACCCAGTACTTC
TRBV20-1	TRBJ2-1	TRBD1	many	CSARGTGIYNEQFF	TGCAGTGCTAGGGGGACAGGGATCTACAATGAGCAGTTCTTC
TRBV4-1	TRBJ2-2	-	many	CASSPGIRASGELFF	TGCGCCAGCAGCCCGGGAATCAGGGCGAGCGGGGAGCTGTTTTTT
TRBV28	TRBJ1-1	-	medium-sized	CASRISKPNTEAFF	TGTGCCAGCAGAATCAGCAAACCGAACACTGAAGCTTTCTTT
TRBV5-1	TRBJ2-7	TRBD1	many	CASSLIDRGEEQYF	TGCGCCAGCAGCTTAATCGACAGGGGAGAAGAGCAGTACTTC
TRBV7-9	TRBJ2-5	-	many	CASSLEGAGGQETQYF	TGTGCCAGCAGCTTGGAAGGGGCTGGAGGGCAAGAGACCCAGTACTTC
TRBV6-5	TRBJ1-1	-	-	CASSYLPSGGTEAFF	TGTGCCAGCAGTTACCTTCCTAGCGGGGGCACTGAAGCTTTCTTT
TRBV12-3/TRBV12-4	TRBJ2-3	-	many	CASSFIGGERIGDTQYF	TGTGCCAGCAGTTTTATAGGTGGAGAGAGGATTGGAGATACGCAGTATTTT
TRBV7-8	TRBJ2-7	TRBD1	many	CASSQRPDGTGWSYEQYF	TGTGCCAGCAGCCAACGCCCTGATGGGACAGGGTGGTCCTACGAGCAGTACTTC
TRBV10-2	TRBJ2-7	-	many	CASIGGPRVEEQYF	TGCGCCAGCATTGGGGGGCCCCGGGTAGAAGAGCAGTACTTC
TRBV20-1	TRBJ2-3	TRBD1	many	CSAPSPDRELDTQYF	TGCAGTGCCCCATCTCCGGACAGGGAACTAGATACGCAGTATTTT
TRBV11-3	TRBJ1-4	-	many	CASSLEGDGVNEKLFF	TGTGCCAGCAGCTTGGAGGGGGACGGAGTTAATGAAAAACTGTTTTTT
TRBV7-3	TRBJ1-1	-	-	CASSPVRVLEAFF	TGTGCCAGCAGCCCGGTCAGGGTATTGGAAGCTTTCTTT
TRBV29-1	TRBJ2-1	-	many	CSVEGRTDPDNEQFF	TGCAGCGTTGAAGGGAGGACAGATCCGGACAATGAGCAGTTCTTC
TRBV5-1	TRBJ2-7	-	many	CASSLEERQVKHLSYEQYF	TGCGCCAGCAGCTTGGAAGAAAGACAGGTGAAACACCTTTCCTACGAGCAGTACTTC
TRBV4-1	TRBJ2-3	-	many	CASSQTSRWPSTDTQYF	TGCGCCAGCAGCCAAACTTCTAGGTGGCCCAGCACAGATACGCAGTATTTT
TRBV6-5	TRBJ2-7	TRBD2	many	CATETSGGYEQYF	TGTGCCACCGAGACTAGCGGGGGTTACGAGCAGTACTTC
TRBV7-2	TRBJ2-7	TRBD2	many	CASRTGTSGVGEQYF	TGTGCCAGCAGAACCGGGACTAGCGGGGTCGGCGAGCAGTACTTC
TRBV6-6	TRBJ2-2	-	many	CASSLAGADTGELFF	TGTGCCAGCAGTTTAGCAGGGGCTGACACCGGGGAGCTGTTTTTT
TRBV20-1	TRBJ2-1	-	many	CSARDLDSAYNEQFF	TGCAGTGCTAGAGACCTGGACAGCGCCTACAATGAGCAGTTCTTC
TRBV20-1	TRBJ2-2	-	many	CSALARTGELFF	TGCAGTGCACTAGCTCGCACCGGGGAGCTGTTTTTT
TRBV5-1	TRBJ2-1	TRBD2	many	CASGTSSYEQFF	TGCGCCAGCGGGACTAGCAGTTATGAGCAGTTCTTC
TRBV6-2/TRBV6-3	TRBJ2-1	-	many	CASSLVVSGNEQFF	TGTGCCAGCAGTTTAGTGGTTTCGGGGAATGAGCAGTTCTTC
TRBV12-3/TRBV12-4	TRBJ2-3	TRBD2	few	CASSSPGGMTDTQYF	TGTGCCAGCAGTTCCCCGGGAGGAATGACAGATACGCAGTATTTT
TRBV29-1	TRBJ2-5	TRBD2	many	CSVGLALETQYF	TGCAGCGTCGGACTAGCTTTAGAGACCCAGTACTTC
TRBV9	TRBJ1-2	TRBD1	-	CARSISGTGNSYTF	TGTGCCAGAAGCATATCCGGGACAGGGAATAGCTACACCTTC
TRBV30	TRBJ2-7	TRBD2	many	CAWGGAGGQVDEQYF	TGTGCCTGGGGAGGGGCGGGGGGGCAAGTTGACGAGCAGTACTTC
TRBV7-2	TRBJ2-5	TRBD2	-	CASSLVTSGWGETQYF	TGTGCCAGCAGCTTAGTGACTAGCGGGTGGGGGGAGACCCAGTACTTC
TRBV12-3/TRBV12-4	TRBJ1-6	-	many	CASRLETGINSPLHF	TGTGCCAGCAGACTCGAGACAGGAATAAATTCACCCCTCCACTTT
TRBV13	TRBJ1-1	-	many	CASSLEGEAFF	TGTGCCAGCAGCTTGGAAGGGGAAGCTTTCTTT
TRBV27	TRBJ1-4	TRBD1	many	CAIHGTGGTNEKLFF	TGTGCCATCCACGGGACAGGGGGAACTAATGAAAAACTGTTTTTT
TRBV5-1	TRBJ2-1	-	many	CASSLEVVSTGADNEQFF	TGCGCCAGCAGCTTGGAGGTCGTGTCCACGGGGGCGGACAATGAGCAGTTCTTC
TRBV5-1	TRBJ2-3	-	many	CASTAAADLRDTQYF	TGCGCCAGCACGGCGGCGGCAGACCTAAGGGATACGCAGTATTTT
TRBV7-9	TRBJ2-1	TRBD1	medium-sized	CASSPDRAGEQFF	TGTGCCAGCAGCCCAGACAGGGCCGGTGAGCAGTTCTTC
TRBV20-1	TRBJ2-1	-	many	CSARERGGMGEQFF	TGCAGTGCTCGGGAAAGGGGGGGCATGGGTGAGCAGTTCTTC
TRBV5-1	TRBJ2-7	-	many	CASSLATQVPYEQYF	TGCGCCAGCAGCTTGGCTACACAGGTTCCCTACGAGCAGTACTTC
TRBV7-2	TRBJ2-3	-	many	CASSLPAGTSTDTQYF	TGTGCCAGCAGCTTACCTGCCGGGACTAGCACAGATACGCAGTATTTT
TRBV25-1	TRBJ2-1	-	many	CASSQKRLEQFF	TGTGCCAGCAGTCAAAAAAGGCTTGAGCAGTTCTTC
TRBV10-3	TRBJ2-1	-	many	CAISDSLDSYNEQFF	TGTGCCATCAGTGATAGTCTGGATTCCTACAATGAGCAGTTCTTC
TRBV5-1	TRBJ2-7	-	many	CASRVGIQPGYEQYF	TGCGCCAGCAGAGTGGGTATACAACCGGGCTACGAGCAGTACTTC
TRBV5-1	TRBJ2-1	TRBD2	many	CASSLVLSGGPFNEQFF	TGCGCCAGCAGCTTGGTCTTGAGCGGGGGGCCTTTCAATGAGCAGTTCTTC
TRBV9	TRBJ2-1	-	many	CASVGGGPNNEQFF	TGTGCCAGCGTAGGGGGGGGGCCGAACAATGAGCAGTTCTTC
TRBV5-1	TRBJ2-2	TRBD2	-	CASSFLGGGAYTGELFF	TGCGCCAGCAGCTTCCTCGGCGGGGGGGCCTACACCGGGGAGCTGTTTTTT
TRBV5-5	TRBJ1-1	-	many	CASSPTGRYTEAFF	TGTGCCAGCAGCCCGACGGGGCGGTACACTGAAGCTTTCTTT
TRBV6-5	TRBJ2-1	TRBD2	many	CASSSYGGAYNEQFF	TGTGCCAGCAGCTCGTACGGGGGGGCTTACAATGAGCAGTTCTTC
TRBV7-9	TRBJ1-1	-	many	CASSFGHSGNTEAFF	TGTGCCAGCAGCTTCGGACACTCCGGGAACACTGAAGCTTTCTTT
TRBV7-9	TRBJ2-7	-	many	CASSLARGPASYEQYF	TGTGCCAGCAGCTTAGCTCGGGGCCCCGCTTCCTACGAGCAGTACTTC
TRBV7-3	TRBJ2-1	TRBD1	-	CASSSGQGPYNEQFF	TGTGCCAGCAGCTCCGGACAGGGACCATACAATGAGCAGTTCTTC
TRBV9	TRBJ2-7	TRBD2	many	CASSDTSGSYEQYF	TGTGCCAGCAGCGATACTAGCGGGTCCTACGAGCAGTACTTC
TRBV5-1	TRBJ1-1	-	-	CTSSLVGGGSSEAFF	TGCACCAGCAGCTTGGTGGGGGGAGGGAGCTCTGAAGCTTTCTTT